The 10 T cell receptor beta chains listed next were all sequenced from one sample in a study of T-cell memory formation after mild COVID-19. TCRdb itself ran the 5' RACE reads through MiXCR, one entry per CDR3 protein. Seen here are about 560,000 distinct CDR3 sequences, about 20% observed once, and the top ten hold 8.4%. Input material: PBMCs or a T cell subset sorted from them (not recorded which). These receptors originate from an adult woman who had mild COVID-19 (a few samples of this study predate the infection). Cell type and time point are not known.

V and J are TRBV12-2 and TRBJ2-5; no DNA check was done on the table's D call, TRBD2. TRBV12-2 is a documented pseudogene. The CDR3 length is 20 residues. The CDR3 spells CASRLLRGLAGVMYQETQYF. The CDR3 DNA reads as TGTGCAAGTCGCCTGCTCCGAGGACTAGCGGGGGTGATGTACCAAGAGACCCAGTACTTC.

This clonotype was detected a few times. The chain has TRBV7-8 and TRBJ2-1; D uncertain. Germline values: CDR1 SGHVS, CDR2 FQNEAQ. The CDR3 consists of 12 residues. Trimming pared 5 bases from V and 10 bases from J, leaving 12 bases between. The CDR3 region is CASSAPFQEQFF. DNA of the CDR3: TGTGCCAGCAGCGCGCCCTTCCAAGAGCAGTTCTTC.

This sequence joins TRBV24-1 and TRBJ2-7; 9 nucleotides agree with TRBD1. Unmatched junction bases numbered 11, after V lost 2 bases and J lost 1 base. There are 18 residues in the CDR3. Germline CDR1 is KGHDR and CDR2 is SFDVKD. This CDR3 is CATSDSKKRDRASYEQYF. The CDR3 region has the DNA TGTGCCACCAGTGATTCGAAGAAGAGGGACAGGGCTTCCTACGAGCAGTACTTC.

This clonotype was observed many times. DNA for the CDR3: TGTGCCAGCGGGACTAGCTCTTACAATGAGCAGTTCTTC. Protein sequence: CASGTSSYNEQFF. The V call is TRBV4-2, the J call TRBJ2-1; 9 bases are a match to TRBD2. The V gene's germline CDR1 is LGHNA and CDR2 YNFKEQ. Trimming removed 8 bases from V and 4 bases from J; junction bases left unmatched: 3. There are 13 residues in the CDR3.

This chain's CDR3 is CASSLAGQNYGYTF. CDR3 sequence (DNA): TGCGCCAGCAGCTTGGCCGGGCAGAACTATGGCTACACCTTC. V usage is TRBV5-1 and J usage is TRBJ1-2; D ambiguous. Germline loops: CDR1 SGHRS, CDR2 YFSETQ. Trimming stripped 0 bases from V and 2 bases from J, with 8 bases between. The CDR3 loop spans 14 amino acids. Full variable domain (missing parts from reference TRBV5-1 and TRBJ1-2): KAGVTQTPRYLIKTRGQQVTLSCSPISGHRSVSWYQQTPGQGLQFLFEYFSETQRNKGNFPGRFSGRQFSNSRSEMNVSTLELGDSALYLCASSLAGQNYGYTFGSGTRLTVV.

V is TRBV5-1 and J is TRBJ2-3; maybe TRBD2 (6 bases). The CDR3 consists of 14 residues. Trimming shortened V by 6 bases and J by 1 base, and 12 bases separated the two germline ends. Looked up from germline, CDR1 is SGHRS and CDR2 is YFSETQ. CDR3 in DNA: TGCGCCAGCACCCCTTGGGGGGGCACAGATACGCAGTATTTT. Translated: CASTPWGGTDTQYF.

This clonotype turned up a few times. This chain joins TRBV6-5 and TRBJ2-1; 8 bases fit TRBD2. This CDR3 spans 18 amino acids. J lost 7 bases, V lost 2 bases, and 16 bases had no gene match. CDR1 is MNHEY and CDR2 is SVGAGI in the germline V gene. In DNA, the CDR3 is TGTGCCAGCAGTTACCGCCAGTCAGGGGCGGGAGGTCGGAATGAGCAGTTCTTC. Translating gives CASSYRQSGAGGRNEQFF.

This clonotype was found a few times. In DNA form, the CDR3 reads TGTGCCAGCAGCCATGGGCCCACCTACGAGCAGTACTTC. Translated, it gives CASSHGPTYEQYF. The chain combines TRBV27 with TRBJ2-7, with D unresolved. Germline V gene lookup returns CDR1 MNHEY and CDR2 SMNVEV (reference sequence). Trimming took 6 bases from V and 2 from J, leaving 11 bases between them. This CDR3 spans 13 amino acids.

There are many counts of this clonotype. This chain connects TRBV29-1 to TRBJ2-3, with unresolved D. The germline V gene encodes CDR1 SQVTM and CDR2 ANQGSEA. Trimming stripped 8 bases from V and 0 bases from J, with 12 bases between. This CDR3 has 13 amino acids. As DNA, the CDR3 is TGCAGCTCCCTTCAGTATAGCACAGATACGCAGTATTTT. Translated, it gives CSSLQYSTDTQYF.

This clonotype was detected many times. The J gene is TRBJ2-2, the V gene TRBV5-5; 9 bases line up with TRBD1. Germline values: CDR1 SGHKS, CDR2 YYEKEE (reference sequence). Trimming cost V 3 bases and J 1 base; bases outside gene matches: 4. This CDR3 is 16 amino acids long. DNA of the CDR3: TGTGCCAGCAGCTGGACAGGGGCCATGAACACCGGGGAGCTGTTTTTT. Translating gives CASSWTGAMNTGELFF. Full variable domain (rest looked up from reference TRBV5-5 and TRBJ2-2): DAGVTQSPTHLIKTRGQQVTLRCSPISGHKSVSWYQQVLGQGPQFIFQYYEKEERGRGNFPDRFSARQFPNYSSELNVNALLLGDSALYLCASSWTGAMNTGELFFGEGSRLTVL.